This entry lists 28 T cell receptor beta chains sequenced from one sample in a study of Ad26.COV2.S vaccination and SARS-CoV-2 variants. Measured with immunoSEQ multiplex PCR; TCRdb has only the in-frame clones, and not every one. The sample shows about half a million clones, 80% to 90% of them seen only once. Treatment indicated: some 19 received Ad26.COV2.S at low or high dose, single or two shots; 5 received placebo; per-sample allocation not given. Sampling happened 63 days after the first vaccine or placebo injection. This sample comprised peripheral blood, obtained in a trial of Ad26.COV2.S vaccine versus placebo. Every receptor here comes from a person aged 18 to 65 who received the Ad26.COV2.S COVID-19 vaccine or a placebo.

This clone turned up a few times. This chain connects TRBV28 to TRBJ2-1; D remains unclear. V lost 2 bases to trimming and J lost 7 bases, with 18 bases between them. The CDR3 sequence is 16 residues long. Germline V gene lookup returns CDR1 MDHEN and CDR2 SYDVKM. Written as DNA, the CDR3 is TGTGCCAGCAGTTTACTGTTAGGACCCGTTGAGAATGAGCAGTTCTTC. It codes for CASSLLLGPVENEQFF.

This clone was seen only once. The junction departs from germline at one end; a sequencing error may be responsible. J is TRBJ2-3 and V is TRBV7-9; the D is unclear. CDR1 is SEHNR, CDR2 FQNEAQ, per germline (reference sequence). The CDR3 is 13 residues long. In nucleotides, the CDR3 is TGTGCCAGCAGATTAGAATTTACAGATACGCAGTATTTT. Protein: CASRLEFTDTQYF.

This chain uses TRBV9 with TRBJ2-2; D is unresolved. The V end was cut by 8 bases, the J end by 2 bases, with 16 bases between. CDR3 length: 15 residues. Germline CDR1 and CDR2: SGDLS and YYNGEE. The CDR3 DNA sequence: TGTGCCAGTAGCCCCCCGCAGCACAACACCGGGGAGCTGTTTTTT. It is translated as CASSPPQHNTGELFF. The whole variable domain, remainder taken from reference TRBV9 and TRBJ2-2, is DSGVTQTPKHLITATGQRVTLRCSPRSGDLSVYWYQQSLDQGLQFLIQYYNGEERAKGNILERFSAQQFPDLHSELNLSSLELGDSALYFCASSPPQHNTGELFFGEGSRLTVL.

This clone was found once. V gene TRBV7-9 combines with J gene TRBJ2-1; tentative D call: TRBD2 (6 bases). Trimming shortened V by 3 bases and J by 13 bases, and 10 bases separated the two germline ends. This CDR3 is 11 amino acids long. The germline CDR1 and CDR2 sequences are SEHNR and FQNEAQ (reference sequence). DNA of the CDR3: TGTGCCAGCAGCTTGGGGCGGGAACAGTTCTTC. Protein: CASSLGREQFF. The full variable domain, completed using reference TRBV7-9 and TRBJ2-1, is DTGVSQNPRHKITKRGQNVTFRCDPISEHNRLYWYRQTLGQGPEFLTYFQNEAQLEKSRLLSDRFSAERPKGSFSTLEIQRTEQGDSAMYLCASSLGREQFFGPGTRLTVL.

The V call is TRBV7-6, the J call TRBJ1-1, with a possible D match to TRBD1 (6 bases). This CDR3 region has 15 residues. Germline V gene lookup returns CDR1 SGHVS and CDR2 FNYEAQ. Between the trimmed V and J ends, which lost 4 bases and 6 bases, there was a span of 18 bases. CDR3 DNA sequence: TGTGCCAGCAGCTCGTACTTGGGGGGCGCGTCTGAAGCTTTCTTT. Translation: CASSSYLGGASEAFF.

This clone was picked up one time. V is TRBV7-2 and J is TRBJ2-5, with D unclear. Germline CDR1 SGHTA, CDR2 FQGNSA. The V gene lost 2 bases and the J gene lost 5 bases, with 3 bases spanning the gap. This CDR3 contains 11 residues. The CDR3 DNA reads TGTGCCAGCAGCTTATGGGAGACCCAGTACTTC. This gives the protein CASSLWETQYF.

The chain is built from TRBV5-4 and TRBJ2-1; 12 positions match TRBD2. V lost 1 base, J lost 7 bases, and 0 bases stayed unmatched. The germline V gene encodes CDR1 SGHNT and CDR2 YYREEE (reference sequence). This CDR3 region has 14 residues. CDR3 nucleotides: TGTGCCAGCAGCTTGCTAGCGGGAGGGAATGAGCAGTTCTTC. This codes for CASSLLAGGNEQFF.

The chain carries TRBV27 and TRBJ2-7, with a tentative D call TRBD1 (6 bases). Trimming shortened V by 4 bases and J by 4 bases, and 20 bases separated the two germline ends. CDR1 MNHEY and CDR2 SMNVEV come from the germline V gene (reference sequence). The CDR3 consists of 16 residues. In nucleotides, the CDR3 is TGTGCCAGCAGTTCGTGGATGGACAGTCCCCTTTACGAGCAGTACTTC. As protein: CASSSWMDSPLYEQYF.

This chain connects TRBV6-5 to TRBJ1-1, with TRBD1 matching over 7 bases. The CDR3 has 15 residues. The germline CDR1 and CDR2 sequences are MNHEY and SVGAGI. Germline trimming cut 2 bases from V and 5 bases from J; bases unmatched to any gene: 8. The CDR3 DNA is TGTGCCAGCAGTTACCCGGCAGGGGGGTATACTGAAGCTTTCTTT. It yields the protein CASSYPAGGYTEAFF.

The rearrangement uses TRBV5-6 and TRBJ2-7, with 13 bases matching TRBD2. The ends lost 4 bases at V and 1 base at J; junction bases unmatched: 8. The CDR3 is made up of 17 amino acids. CDR1 and CDR2 from the germline V gene are SGHDT and YYEEEE. The CDR3 region has the DNA TGTGCCAGCAGCCTGGGACTAGCGGGGCCTTCGTCCTACGAGCAGTACTTC. It is translated as CASSLGLAGPSSYEQYF.

This clone was seen a few times. The chain recombines TRBV6-5 with TRBJ1-2, with TRBD1 matching over 10 bases. The trim removed 5 bases at V and 7 bases at J, leaving 10 bases unmatched. Germline V gene sequence: CDR1 MNHEY, CDR2 SVGAGI. The CDR3 spans 15 residues. CDR3 loop: CASSRSGQGKGGYTF. The CDR3 DNA reads as TGTGCCAGCAGTAGGTCGGGACAGGGGAAGGGTGGCTACACCTTC.

In regard to this clone: The junction shows a germline mismatch at one end, possibly a read error. The V and J genes are TRBV12-3 or TRBV12-4 and TRBJ1-1; D perhaps matches TRBD1 (5 bases). There are 13 residues in the CDR3. In DNA, the CDR3 is TGTGCCAGCAGTTTAATAGGGACGTCTGAGGCTTTCTTT. Protein: CASSLIGTSEAFF.

The chain joins TRBV1 to TRBJ2-2; the D call of TRBD2 is as the table states it, not checked on the DNA. TRBV1 represents a pseudogene. The CDR3 is made up of 17 amino acids. The CDR3 DNA reads as TGCACCAGCAGCCCCACTAGCGGGAGAGGCGGCACCGGGGAGCTGTTTTTT. This codes for CTSSPTSGRGGTGELFF.

The gene calls are TRBV18 and TRBJ2-5; no clear D. V lost 0 bases and J 7 bases, leaving 9 bases between the germline ends. CDR3 length: 13 residues. In germline, CDR1 is KGHSH, CDR2 LQKENI. The CDR3 DNA sequence: TGTGCCAGCTCACCACCGATGTTGGCGACCCAGTACTTC. Translating it yields CASSPPMLATQYF.

This chain uses TRBV18 with TRBJ2-7; D might be TRBD2 (5 bases). Trimming left V 0 bases short and J 3 bases short, with 9 bases between. Germline CDR1 and CDR2: KGHSH and LQKENI. The CDR3 extends over 14 amino acids. The CDR3: CASSPPWGDYEQYF. CDR3 bases: TGTGCCAGCTCACCACCTTGGGGAGACTACGAGCAGTACTTC.

This clone was seen only once. Distinct nucleotide sequences in the sample also encode this CDR3. This chain connects TRBV30 to TRBJ1-5, with D possibly being TRBD1 (5 bases). CDR3 size: 14 residues. Trimming cost V 0 bases and J 3 bases, with 9 bases left between them. In germline, CDR1 is GTSNPN, CDR2 SVGIG (reference sequence). This CDR3 reads CAWSVGQLNQPQHF. CDR3 bases: TGTGCCTGGAGTGTCGGACAACTCAATCAGCCCCAGCATTTT. Full variable domain (remainder filled in from reference TRBV30 and TRBJ1-5): SQTIHQWPATLVQPVGSPLSLECTVEGTSNPNLYWYRQAAGRGLQLLFYSVGIGQISSEVPQNLSASRPQDRQFILSSKKLLLSDSGFYLCAWSVGQLNQPQHFGDGTRLSIL.

This chain uses TRBV21-1 with TRBJ2-3; the table's D call, TRBD2, has no DNA check behind it. TRBV21-1 is recorded as a pseudogene. The CDR3 loop spans 13 amino acids. CDR3 region: CASSKGGGNTQYF. The CDR3 DNA is TGTGCCAGCAGCAAAGGGGGGGGAAATACGCAGTATTTT.

The chain is built from TRBV6-1 and TRBJ2-3; 9 bases align to TRBD2. The J segment lost 2 bases and the V segment lost 2 bases, leaving 8 bases of the junction unmatched. The germline CDR1 and CDR2 sequences are MNHNS and SASEGT. The CDR3 runs 17 residues. CDR3 sequence: CASSERAGGPPTDTQYF. The CDR3 DNA sequence: TGTGCCAGCAGTGAAAGGGCGGGAGGGCCCCCCACAGATACGCAGTATTTT.

This clone was recorded only once. The chain has TRBV7-8 and TRBJ1-5; tentative D call: TRBD1 (5 bases). V gave up 2 bases and J gave up 9 bases, with 29 bases separating them. Germline CDR1 is SGHVS and CDR2 is FQNEAQ. The CDR3 covers 19 residues. This CDR3 reads CASSLYRVEVGRGVRPQHF. The CDR3 region has the DNA TGTGCCAGCAGCTTATATAGGGTCGAGGTCGGTAGGGGTGTTCGGCCCCAGCATTTT.

A single count supports this clone. This chain joins TRBV3-1 (or the pseudogene TRBV3-2) and TRBJ1-6, with 7 bases lining up with TRBD1. The germline gives CDR1 LGHDT, CDR2 YNNKEL (reference sequence). CDR3 length equals 15 residues. The V and J ends lost 4 bases and 8 bases, in that order; junction bases with no gene match: 8. CDR3 bases: TGTGCCAGCAGCCCCTGGGACAGTGACTATTCACCCCTCCACTTT. This codes for CASSPWDSDYSPLHF.

CDR3 sequence (DNA): TGTGCCAGAAGCTTACATCAGCTAGCGGGAGTCAGGGATACGCAGTATTTT. It is translated as CARSLHQLAGVRDTQYF. This sequence joins TRBV7-5 and TRBJ2-3; the tabulated D call, TRBD2, remains unverified against the DNA. TRBV7-5 is a pseudogene locus. This CDR3 region has 17 residues.

This chain links TRBV7-9 with TRBJ2-7; TRBD1 agrees at 9 bases. V trimming: 1 base; J trimming: 5 bases; junction bases outside the gene matches: 6. CDR1 and CDR2 from the germline V gene are SEHNR and FQNEAQ (reference sequence). The CDR3 extends over 15 amino acids. The chain's CDR3 is CASSLVGTGIHEQYF. The CDR3 bases are TGTGCCAGCAGCTTAGTAGGGACAGGGATCCACGAGCAGTACTTC. The full variable domain, completed using reference TRBV7-9 and TRBJ2-7, is DTGVSQNPRHKITKRGQNVTFRCDPISEHNRLYWYRQTLGQGPEFLTYFQNEAQLEKSRLLSDRFSAERPKGSFSTLEIQRTEQGDSAMYLCASSLVGTGIHEQYFGPGTRLTVT.

The J gene is TRBJ2-7, the V gene TRBV28; possible D gene TRBD1, 6 bases. The germline V gene encodes CDR1 MDHEN and CDR2 SYDVKM. V shed 6 bases and J shed 5 bases, with 29 bases lying between them. This CDR3 spans 18 amino acids. CDR3: CASRTYETGPLRVHEQYF. CDR3 nucleotides: TGTGCCAGCAGAACCTACGAGACAGGCCCTCTACGCGTCCACGAGCAGTACTTC.

A remark on this clone: The sample has other DNA sequences that encode this CDR3 too. The chain uses TRBV12-3 or TRBV12-4 and TRBJ2-2, with D possibly TRBD2 on 6 matching bases. The CDR3 spans 13 residues. Trimming took off 3 bases at V and 5 bases at J, with 7 bases between the two ends. CDR3 DNA: TGTGCCAGCAGTTTGGGGGGTACCGGGGAGCTGTTTTTT. It codes for CASSLGGTGELFF.

The chain recombines TRBV5-1 with TRBJ2-7, with 7 bases matching TRBD2. The CDR3 totals 14 residues. The germline CDR1 and CDR2 sequences are SGHRS and YFSETQ. J was trimmed by 4 bases and V by 0 bases; bases with no gene match: 4. The CDR3 region has the DNA TGCGCCAGCAGCTTGGAATCGGGAGGTTACGAGCAGTACTTC. It encodes CASSLESGGYEQYF.

This clone was picked up one time. The chain couples TRBV5-1 to TRBJ1-4; a possible D gene is TRBD1 (5 bases). Germline V gene sequence: CDR1 SGHRS, CDR2 YFSETQ. Trimming shortened V by 0 bases and J by 3 bases, and 12 bases separated the two germline ends. The CDR3 runs to 16 residues. The CDR3 DNA sequence: TGCGCCAGCAGCTTGGCCGTCGGGGCCCCTAATGAAAAACTGTTTTTT. Translated, it gives CASSLAVGAPNEKLFF.

This rearrangement joins TRBV7-6 to TRBJ2-1; TRBD2 might be the D (5 bases). This CDR3 comprises 16 residues. V was shortened by 3 bases and J by 9 bases, with 21 bases between the two germline ends. Germline values: CDR1 SGHVS, CDR2 FNYEAQ. CDR3 DNA sequence: TGTGCCAGCAGCTTCCGGGGTCCCCTTGCTTCTGGTGAGCAGTTCTTC. Encoded protein: CASSFRGPLASGEQFF. Based on the CDR3 plus reference TRBV7-6 and TRBJ2-1, the full variable domain is GAGVSQSPRYKVTKRGQDVALRCDPISGHVSLYWYRQALGQGPEFLTYFNYEAQQDKSGLPNDRFSAERPEGSISTLTIQRTEQRDSAMYRCASSFRGPLASGEQFFGPGTRLTVL.

V gene TRBV15 combines with J gene TRBJ2-1; the match to TRBD2 covers 9 bases. The CDR3 extends over 15 amino acids. CDR1 and CDR2 from the germline V gene are LNHNV and YYDKDF (reference sequence). V trimming: 0 bases; J trimming: 6 bases; junction bases outside the gene matches: 3. In nucleotides, the CDR3 is TGTGCCACCAGCAGAGAGGGGCGGGAGGGCAATGAGCAGTTCTTC. It codes for CATSREGREGNEQFF. Supplemented by reference TRBV15 and TRBJ2-1, the full variable domain reads DAMVIQNPRYQVTQFGKPVTLSCSQTLNHNVMYWYQQKSSQAPKLLFHYYDKDFNNEADTPDNFQSRRPNTSFCFLDIRSPGLGDTAMYLCATSREGREGNEQFFGPGTRLTVL.